The sample holds one count of the clone carrying this T cell receptor beta chain. The source of the sample is a study of regulatory T cells. Amplification used 52 TRBV primers and 13 TRBJ primers. Profiled with immunoSEQ multiplex PCR; TCRdb holds only in-frame clones, not every one. Among just over 20,000 clones listed, under 95% were seen once. There are 16 residues in the CDR3. Per germline, CDR1 SEHNR and CDR2 FQNEAQ (reference sequence). V was cut by 2 bases and J by 5 bases, with 16 bases left in between. Patients, 2 to 39 years old, had expanded memory T-cell proportions. This sequence was found in a child aged 2-9 years with CD3G deficiency. The chain links TRBV7-9 to TRBJ2-1, with TRBD2 as a possible D gene (6 bases). Sequenced sample: CD8+ T cells sorted from blood. CDR3 nucleotides: TGTGCCAGCAGCTTATCTCTTCGGGAGCTCGACAATGAGCAGTTCTTC. This gives the protein CASSLSLRELDNEQFF. Looking up the rest from reference TRBV7-9 and TRBJ2-1 gives the full variable domain: DTGVSQNPRHKITKRGQNVTFRCDPISEHNRLYWYRQTLGQGPEFLTYFQNEAQLEKSRLLSDRFSAERPKGSFSTLEIQRTEQGDSAMYLCASSLSLRELDNEQFFGPGTRLTVL.